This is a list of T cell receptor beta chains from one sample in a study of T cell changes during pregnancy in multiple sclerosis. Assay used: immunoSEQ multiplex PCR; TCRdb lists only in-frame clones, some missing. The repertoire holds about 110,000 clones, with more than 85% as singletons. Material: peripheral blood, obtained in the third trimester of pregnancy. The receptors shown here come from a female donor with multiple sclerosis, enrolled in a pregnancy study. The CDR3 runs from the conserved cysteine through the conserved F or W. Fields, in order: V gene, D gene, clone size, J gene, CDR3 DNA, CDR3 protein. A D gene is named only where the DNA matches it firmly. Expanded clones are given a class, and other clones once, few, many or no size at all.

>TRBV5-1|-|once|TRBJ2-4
TGCGCCAGCAGTCCCGGCGGGCTAGCCAAAAACATTCAGTACTTC
CASSPGGLAKNIQYF
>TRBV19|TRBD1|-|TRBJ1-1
TGTGCCTGCTCCGGGACAGGGGGCACTGAAGCTTTCTTT
CACSGTGGTEAFF
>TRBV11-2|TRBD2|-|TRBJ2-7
TGTGCCAGCAGCTTAGGGACTAGCGGCTCCTACGAGCAGTACTTC
CASSLGTSGSYEQYF
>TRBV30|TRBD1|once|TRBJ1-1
TGTGCCTGGGGACAGGGGCTCACTGAAGCTTTCTTT
CAWGQGLTEAFF
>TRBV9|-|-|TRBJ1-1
TGTGCCAGCAGCGTACGCACCGCGGGGGACACTGAAGCTTTCTTT
CASSVRTAGDTEAFF
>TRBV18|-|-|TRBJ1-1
TGTGCCAGCTCACCACCATCTAAAAACACTGAAGCTTTCTTT
CASSPPSKNTEAFF
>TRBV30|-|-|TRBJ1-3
TGTGCCTGGGGGCAGGGCTTTGGAAACACCATATATTTT
CAWGQGFGNTIYF
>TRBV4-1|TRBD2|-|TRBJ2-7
TGCGCCAGCAGCCAAGGGATCATAATTAGCGGGGTGGGGGGCGAGCAGTACTTC
CASSQGIIISGVGGEQYF
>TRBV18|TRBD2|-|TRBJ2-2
TGTGCCAGCTCACCACCGGGGAGGGACACCGGGGAGCTGTTTTTT
CASSPPGRDTGELFF
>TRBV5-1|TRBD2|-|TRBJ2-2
TGCGCCAGCAGCTTTACGGGACTAGCGGGGGGAATGACCGGGGAGCTGTTTTTT
CASSFTGLAGGMTGELFF
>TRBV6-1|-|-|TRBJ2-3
TGTGCCAGCAGTCTAGGGGGTAGCACAGATACGCAGTATTTT
CASSLGGSTDTQYF
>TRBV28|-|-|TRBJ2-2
TGTGCCAGCAGTTCCCTAGCAATCGGGGAGCTGTTTTTT
CASSSLAIGELFF
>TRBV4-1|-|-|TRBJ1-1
TGCGCCAGCAGCCCAGAGGCAGGCCCCAGGGAAGCTTTCTTT
CASSPEAGPREAFF
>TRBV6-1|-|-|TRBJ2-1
TGTGCCACGTCCCCCCTTCCCTACAATGAGCAGTTCTTC
CATSPLPYNEQFF
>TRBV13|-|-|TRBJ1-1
TGTGCCAGCAGCAATTTGGACAGGAACACTGAAGCTTTCTTT
CASSNLDRNTEAFF
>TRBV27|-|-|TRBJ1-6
TGTGCCAGCAGACAGGGTTTGGGTTCACCCCTCCACTTT
CASRQGLGSPLHF
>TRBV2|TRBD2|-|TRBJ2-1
TGTGCCAGCAGTGGGTGGGGGGGGATGTCCAATGAGCAGTTCTTC
CASSGWGGMSNEQFF
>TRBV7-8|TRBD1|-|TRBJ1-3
TGTGCCAGCAGCCTCGACAGGGTCGGAAACACCATATATTTT
CASSLDRVGNTIYF
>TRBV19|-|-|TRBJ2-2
TGTGCCAGTACTTGGACAGAGAACACCGGGGAGCTGTTTTTT
CASTWTENTGELFF
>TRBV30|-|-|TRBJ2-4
TGTGCCTGGAGTGTTCCAGGGAATTCCCAAAACATTCAGTACTTC
CAWSVPGNSQNIQYF
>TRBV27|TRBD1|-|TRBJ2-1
TGTGCCAGCAGTTTGCTAGGGACAGACAATGAGCAGTTCTTC
CASSLLGTDNEQFF
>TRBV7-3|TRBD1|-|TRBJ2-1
TGTGCCAGCAGCTCCCCCGACAGGGACAATGAGCAGTTCTTC
CASSSPDRDNEQFF
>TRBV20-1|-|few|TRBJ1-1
TGCAGTGCTAGTGCGGACACTGAAGCTTTCTTT
CSASADTEAFF
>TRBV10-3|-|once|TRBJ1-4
TGTGCCATCAGTGGGGCAGACGGCTTTGCAACTAATGAAAAACTGTTTTTT
CAISGADGFATNEKLFF
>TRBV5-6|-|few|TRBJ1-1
TGTGCCAGCAGCCCTCCTATGATACCCGGGTCGGTCAACACTGAAGCTTTCTTT
CASSPPMIPGSVNTEAFF
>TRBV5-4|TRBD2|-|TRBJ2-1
TGTGCCAGCAGTCCGAGGACTAGCGGGGCCGAGCAGTTCTTC
CASSPRTSGAEQFF